The TCR beta chain under discussion was sequenced for a study of beta chain features in type 1 diabetes. General study results and limits: TCRB repertoires of naive, central memory and Treg cells appeared more similar among patients than among healthy donors.

Per the germline V gene, CDR1 is SGHRS and CDR2 is YFSETQ. There are 12 residues in the CDR3. The germline V and J ends were trimmed by 4 bases and 0 bases, with 4 bases remaining between them. Each of the CD4+ naive, central memory, regulatory and stem cell-like memory populations was sorted via CD45RO/CCR7/CD25/CD127/CD95/CD27. Every bit of the isolated RNA underwent reverse transcription, so sequencing read expressed TCRB transcripts. Profiling relied on immunoSEQ multiplex PCR, and the TCRdb table lists in-frame clones only, not all of them. In the table there are 60,000 or so clones, approximately 59% of which are singletons. With regard to this clone: Its matching antigen is unknown.

V usage is TRBV5-1 and J usage is TRBJ2-5; D not resolved. The clonotype was recovered from a woman between 18 and 30 years old in good health. The sequenced material came from Tregs from blood. The DNA of the CDR3 is TGCGCCAGCAGCCCTAACCAAGAGACCCAGTACTTC. Amino acids: CASSPNQETQYF.